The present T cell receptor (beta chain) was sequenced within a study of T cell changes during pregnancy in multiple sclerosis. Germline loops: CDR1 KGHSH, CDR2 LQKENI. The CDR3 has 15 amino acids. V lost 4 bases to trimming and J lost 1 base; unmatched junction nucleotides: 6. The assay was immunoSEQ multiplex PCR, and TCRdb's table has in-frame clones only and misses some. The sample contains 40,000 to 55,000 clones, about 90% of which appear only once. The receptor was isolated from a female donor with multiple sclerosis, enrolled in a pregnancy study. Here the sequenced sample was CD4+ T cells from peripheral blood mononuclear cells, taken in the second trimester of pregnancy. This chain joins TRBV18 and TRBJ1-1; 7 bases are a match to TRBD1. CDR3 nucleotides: TGTGCCAGCTCACTCGCTACAGGGGCGAACACTGAAGCTTTCTTT. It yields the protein CASSLATGANTEAFF.